A single sample is the source of the 8 T cell receptor beta chains below, sequenced in a study of T cells in localized non-small cell lung cancer. Libraries were prepared by immunoSEQ multiplex PCR; TCRdb keeps only in-frame clonotypes and omits some of them. The sample has some 13,000 clones, about 83% seen once. The starting material was peripheral blood, obtained before any cancer treatment. The receptors were gathered from a male donor older than 55 with stage I lung adenocarcinoma.

This rearrangement joins TRBV5-6 to TRBJ1-1, with 7 bases aligning to TRBD1. CDR1 and CDR2 from the germline V gene are SGHDT and YYEEEE. The V segment lost 4 bases and the J segment 1 base; nucleotides outside the gene matches: 13. This CDR3 comprises 17 residues. The DNA for the CDR3 is TGTGCCAGCAGCCTATCTACAGGGGCCAGGCGGAACACTGAAGCTTTCTTT. This gives the protein CASSLSTGARRNTEAFF.

The V and J genes are TRBV11-2 and TRBJ2-7; a weak D match, TRBD2 (5 bases). Germline CDR1 and CDR2: SGHAT and FQNNGV. The CDR3 runs to 14 residues. The germline V and J ends were trimmed by 5 bases and 1 base, with 12 bases remaining between them. This CDR3 reads CASSPRAYSYEQYF. The CDR3 DNA follows: TGTGCCAGCAGCCCGAGGGCCTATTCCTACGAGCAGTACTTC. The full variable domain, completed using reference TRBV11-2 and TRBJ2-7, is EAGVAQSPRYKIIEKRQSVAFWCNPISGHATLYWYQQILGQGPKLLIQFQNNGVVDDSQLPKDRFSAERLKGVDSTLKIQPAKLEDSAVYLCASSPRAYSYEQYFGPGTRLTVT.

The V and J genes are TRBV7-2 and TRBJ2-2; weak D call: TRBD1 (6 bases). The CDR3 runs 17 residues. V was shortened by 1 base and J by 6 bases, with 18 bases between the two germline ends. Germline lookup yields CDR1 SGHTA and CDR2 FQGNSA. CDR3 DNA sequence: TGTGCCAGCAGCTTAGGGCTGGTACAGGGTGTTGCCGGGGAGCTGTTTTTT. Encoded protein: CASSLGLVQGVAGELFF.

This clone was observed once. The chain uses TRBV27 and TRBJ2-2; the D gene is possibly TRBD2 (5 bases). The germline V and J ends were trimmed by 7 bases and 4 bases, with 16 bases remaining between them. The CDR3 is 15 amino acids. Germline lookup yields CDR1 MNHEY and CDR2 SMNVEV (reference sequence). This chain's CDR3 is CASTLTGRGTGELFF. The CDR3 nucleotides are TGTGCCAGCACCTTAACCGGACGGGGCACCGGGGAGCTGTTTTTT.

The J gene is TRBJ2-3, the V gene TRBV7-9; D is possibly TRBD1 (6 bases). The CDR3 spans 16 residues. The germline CDR1 and CDR2 sequences are SEHNR and FQNEAQ (reference sequence). V was cut by 0 bases and J by 0 bases, with 10 bases left in between. The CDR3 loop is CASSLAPQGSTDTQYF. Here the CDR3 DNA reads TGTGCCAGCAGCTTAGCGCCCCAGGGGAGCACAGATACGCAGTATTTT.

The chain uses TRBV27 and TRBJ2-5, with D possibly being TRBD1 (5 bases). CDR1 and CDR2 from the germline V gene are MNHEY and SMNVEV (reference sequence). This CDR3 is 15 amino acids long. V was shortened by 5 bases and J by 5 bases, with 18 bases between the two germline ends. CDR3 DNA sequence: TGTGCCAGCAGTCTAAGGTTCCTAGGGGTGGAGACCCAGTACTTC. This sequence encodes CASSLRFLGVETQYF.

This clone has only one observation. V usage is TRBV20-1 and J usage is TRBJ2-7, with D perhaps matching TRBD2 (6 bases). Deletions cut 8 bases from V and 3 bases from J, with 11 bases between. The CDR3 consists of 11 residues. Germline CDR1 is DFQATT and CDR2 is SNEGSKA (reference sequence). This CDR3 reads CSRDFYYEQYF. The CDR3 bases are TGCAGTCGGGACTTCTACTACGAGCAGTACTTC.

This rearrangement joins TRBV6-1 to TRBJ1-4; 8 bases match TRBD1. Germline V gene sequence: CDR1 MNHNS, CDR2 SASEGT. This CDR3 spans 14 amino acids. V dropped 2 bases and J dropped 9; count of bases not matched to a gene: 5. The CDR3 DNA reads as TGTGCCAGCAGTGAAACCCGACAGGGGAAAAAACTGTTTTTT. It specifies CASSETRQGKKLFF.